The source of this T cell receptor beta chain is a study of a mutant IDH1 vaccine in newly diagnosed glioma. Study as a whole: In weeks 1, 3, 5, 7, 11, 15, 19 and 23, patients were immunized, eight times in all. The initiation of vaccination occurred 4-6 weeks after radiotherapy alone, or with temozolomide cycles.

This CDR3 spans 14 amino acids. Per the germline V gene, CDR1 is KGHSH and CDR2 is LQKENI. V shed 3 bases and J shed 8 bases, with 16 bases lying between them. The time point was: week 5, during vaccination. A 20-mer mutant IDH1 peptide at 300 ug was injected subcutaneously with topical imiquimod. Study-wide results and caveats: Among top peripheral T cell clonotypes, changes seemed unrelated to pseudoprogression. Vaccination elicited immune responses in 90% to 95% of patients.

Clones were read by immunoSEQ multiplex PCR, and TCRdb kept only the in-frame ones, dropping some. The data hold about 60,000 clones, with about 86% observed a single time. Remarks on this clone: The antigen is unknown.

J is TRBJ1-2 and V is TRBV18; D remains ambiguous. The specimen was PBMCs, collected from a glioma patient whose treatment included an IDH1 peptide vaccine. The source is a woman between 45 and 65 years old with glioma. This chain's CDR3 is CASSPIPASRGYTF. CDR3 DNA sequence: TGTGCCAGCTCACCGATCCCGGCGAGTCGCGGCTACACCTTC.